One T cell receptor beta chain is described in this entry. This clonotype was found a few times. The specificity of this receptor is unknown. No base quality values were provided; no much bigger clone lies one nucleotide off. Systemically healthy Caucasian individuals from Russia, 39 in total and aged about 6 to 100 years, were included as donors. Each donor gave approximately 10 milliliters of peripheral blood, collected into EDTA-treated Vacutainer tubes. PBMCs were isolated by Ficoll-Paque density-gradient centrifugation, with at least 7 million obtained per sample. Total RNA was extracted from PBMCs with Trizol reagent, with at least 6 micrograms obtained per sample. For every donor, flow cytometry on a PBMC aliquot measured the percentage of naive CD45RAhigh/CD27high T cells. This sample was taken from a study of blood T cells in healthy people across ages (dated by TCRdb to about 2015). General notes on the study: In model experiments, template switching captured about one uniquely barcoded TCR beta cDNA molecule for every two T cells. The donors were divided into four age groups: young (average approximately 17 years), middle-aged (about 40), aged (approximately 62) and long-lived (around 80). For two donors (one aged 18 to 30 and one aged 80 or older), the study analyzed two additional independent replicas of 1 million unique cDNA reads from the same blood draw. The study measured age-related changes in TCR beta repertoire diversity using deep sequencing normalized with unique cDNA molecular identifiers. Broad study findings and their caveats: The percentage of naive T cells measured by flow cytometry correlated strongly with observed TCR beta diversity. Compared with the aged group, the long-lived group had more naive CD4+ T cells, fewer expanded clones and increased TCR diversity, suggesting age selection. Bulk unsorted PBMC profiling prevented conclusive comparison of naive and antigen-experienced compartments. Observed TCR beta diversity per million T cells fell roughly linearly with age, and a significant reduction was already apparent by age around 40. Because the CMV infection status of the donors was unknown, age-related changes in expanded clonotypes may potentially have been confounded. Estimates of total diversity from one million sequenced T cells were regarded as lower bounds and underestimates.

Receptors were amplified or captured by 5' RACE. For sequencing, an Illumina HiSeq 2500 was employed. A second PCR of about 6 to 11 cycles was performed with a sample-barcoded 5' primer and a J-beta primer mix. A template-switch 5' adaptor carrying 12 random nucleotides introduced a unique molecular identifier onto each TCR beta cDNA molecule. Each sample yielded at least 3 million CDR3-containing paired-end reads. The Mint cDNA synthesis kit, primed by a TRBC-specific oligonucleotide, was used to synthesize first-strand cDNA from all RNA. All cDNA was treated with uracil-DNA glycosylase and then went through a first 18-cycle PCR with the universal primers M1SS and BC2_uni_R. Turning to the authors' computational methods: For normalization, 1 million high-quality reads were randomly selected from each sample, with every read carrying a distinct molecular identifier. Instead of being binned into consensus sequences, reads with shared molecular identifiers were discarded. MiTCR, with a Q25 quality threshold and the strictest error-elimination algorithm, was used for CDR3 identification, clonotype clustering and error correction. A nonparametric unseen species model with Euler transformation was used to estimate lower-bound total TCR beta diversity. In TCRdb, the public reads were trimmed at Q25 with fastp and aligned with MiXCR, with productive beta chains retained. Merged by CDR3 protein, the rows form single entries marked with the most common genes and DNA. TCRdb's processing, not the authors' own work, is the source of the V and J calls. Here the sample has approximately 900,000 distinct CDR3 sequences; 25% to 35% occur a single time. Together, the top ten hold about a tenth of the sample.

The same sample was also studied in work on T cells of mothers and their children. That second report states: Donors were nine systemically healthy Caucasian individuals: three mothers and their six children. cDNA synthesis used all of the extracted RNA, with roughly 1.5 ug of RNA in each 15 ul reaction. In the second PCR, sample barcodes and 2-4 random nucleotides were introduced via the M1S primer. More than 8.5 million TCR beta CDR3 reads were obtained from each mother, and millions of reads were obtained from each child. In both related and unrelated pairs, thymic selection shapes the output of TCR recombination in a similar way, with inherited differences having only a minor effect. Related mother-child pairs always showed normalized repertoire overlap that was slightly higher than in unrelated mother-child pairs, though the difference was never significant. No persistent microchimeric T cell clones were found, with a detection sensitivity of approximately 94 clones per million clonotypes. To look for features that set related mother-child pairs apart from unrelated individuals, the researchers ran deep NGS to compare the TCR beta repertoires of mothers and children. On average, the children were approximately 12 +/- 4 years old, while the mothers were approximately 40 +/- 4 years old. After adapters were ligated using NEBNext reagents, the libraries underwent 100+100 nt paired-end sequencing on an Illumina HiSeq 2000. To prevent cross-contamination, the mother and child libraries were prepared one month apart and sequenced in separate runs. For each donor, between about 500,000 and 2,000,000 distinct TCR beta clonotypes were identified. Naive TCR beta clonotypes were estimated from low-frequency clonotypes matched to each donor's FACS-determined naive share, without sorting.

The specimen sequenced was blood. The clonotype was recovered from a woman in her forties in good health.

In nucleotide form, the sequence is TGCAGTGCTACCTTTGGGGCTGAGCAGTACTTC. This gives the protein CSATFGAEQYF. The sequence joins TRBV20-1 to TRBJ2-7; TRBD1 is perhaps the D gene, given 5 matching bases. Trimming takes 4 bases from V and 7 bases from J, and the germline ends sit 11 bases apart. From the cysteine through the phenylalanine, the CDR3 covers 11 amino acids. The sequence is cut down to CDR3 DNA, 33 bases in frame from base 1. The germline V gene (reference sequence) yields DFQATT for CDR1 and SNEGSKA for CDR2.